This TCR beta chain was obtained from a study of long-term antiretroviral therapy in people with HIV (dated by TCRdb to between 2021 and 2024). Notes on the research overall: Collection of the earliest samples took place about a decade ahead of the 2015 WHO recommendation for immediate ART, at a time when ART was typically delayed until CD4 counts fell. Of the roughly 30 participants with HIV, eleven were female. A retrospective serial study tested whether changes in peripheral blood TRB repertoire composition and diversity were associated with ART initiation and durable HIV suppression. A total of about 190 cryopreserved PBMC samples were contributed to the cohort by 30 adults with confirmed HIV infection, with samples collected serially over a mean of roughly six years (range 1-12). No cross-contamination during QIAcube processing turned up in test extractions that ran a monoclonal T-cell line alongside 25 to 35 polyclonal samples. General conclusions and limits of the study: Inferences about post-ART repertoire changes are limited because no data were available on ART adherence, viral resistance or therapy changes. Narrower CDR3 length ranges were observed in HIV repertoires than in controls, and an antigen-experienced repertoire with only a slight naive shift after ART was suggested by the network structure. The samples span the years 2004 to 2017, and the ART regimens used at that time may not be as effective as current regimens. A significant increase in TRB diversity was found to be associated with ART initiation, although TRB diversity was observed to remain significantly below that of transplant donor controls even after long-term ART. Because pre-ART samples had limited cell numbers, unsorted PBMC were profiled rather than sorted CD4+ and CD8+ T cells. Expanded TRB clones identified before ART initiation dominated the repertoire at all time points, although this dominance fluctuated and declined in many PLHIV after ART. Owing to limited PBMC availability, only the TCR beta chain was sequenced, without alpha chain pairing.

Inclusion was restricted to participants for whom at least one PBMC sample before ART initiation and at least two post-ART samples were available. Treatment was received in the United States of America by all participants with HIV. Before DNA extraction, cryopreserved samples containing roughly 0.85-11 million PBMC were thawed and washed. At the time of the earliest PBMC sample for each participant with HIV, ages ranged from roughly 23 to 60 years. Each participant contributed PBMC samples from 1-4 timepoints before ART initiation and 2-8 timepoints after ART initiation, with a median of 7 samples. Serial HIV viral load, CD4+ T-cell count, ART history and demographic data were obtained for every participant. Genomic DNA was extracted from unsorted PBMC with a Qiagen kit on a QIAcube, processed in batches of 12 samples. The immunoSEQ hsTCRB v3.0 assay was used at survey level resolution for TRB variable region sequencing. The target sequencing depth for TRB was roughly 40,000-50,000 T-cell genomes per sample. TRB libraries were pooled and sequenced on an Illumina MiSeq using a v3 150-cycle kit. On the study's bioinformatics: Repertoire analysis ran in R within a reproducible Nextflow workflow covering QC, data transformation and analysis. LymphoSeq2, an R package for AIRR-Seq data exploration, was used to implement custom analyses. After excluding a few samples that yielded fewer than 5000 total TRB sequences, approximately 170 HIV repertoires remained for analysis. Among the 170 to 200 retained HIV repertoires, approximately 57 were collected before ART initiation and 120 to 130 were collected after ART initiation. Repertoires were downsampled to 5000 TRB nucleotide sequences, and summary statistics were averaged over 100 downsampling iterations. TRB sequences were retained for analysis only if CDR3 regions of at least seven amino acids were present. Diversity was measured with a Shannon entropy-derived clonality score and the Gini coefficient. Repertoire networks linked the top 5000 CDR3 amino acid sequences whenever two sequences differed by an edit distance of one. For TRB CDR3 amino acid sequences, antigen specificity groups and MHC restriction were predicted with GLIPH2. CDR3 amino acid sequences were matched against VDJdb and McPAS-TCR to flag known CMV, EBV, HIV or tissue antigen associations. Pre-ART, post-ART and control groups were compared with Wilcoxon signed-rank tests and Holm-Bonferroni correction. TCRdb obtained this table from immuneACCESS and retained in-frame rearrangements with V and J assigned. These tables miss some clones; where compared with another copy, unresolved V genes account for less than half of the shortfall, and the remainder is unexplained. Clone size and V and J calls were adopted from that table, with D and trimming inferred from the DNA. The table for this sample lists thousands of clones; about four fifths of them were counted only once. Together, the top ten hold about 15% of the sample.

Turning to this clone: Its antigen remains unidentified. Qualities for individual bases were not recorded, and no much larger clone is one base off.

Compared with germline, V lacks 5 bases and J lacks 9 bases; bases without a gene match: 8. CDR1 and CDR2 were assigned from the germline V gene (reference sequence) as PRHDT and FYEKMQ. Taken from cysteine to phenylalanine, the CDR3 has 15 residues. The read is trimmed to its CDR3 DNA, 45 bases read in frame from base 1. The rearrangement combines TRBV13 with TRBJ2-1, with 12 bases matching TRBD1. The input for sequencing was unsorted PBMCs, taken 0.1 years after starting antiretroviral therapy. The TCR was taken from a middle-aged man with HIV. CDR3 loop: CASSTRDRGRGEQFF. The bases are TGTGCCAGCAGCACCCGGGACAGGGGGCGCGGTGAGCAGTTCTTC.